The clone carrying this TCR beta chain was recorded a few times. Its antigen is unidentified. The authors drew around 9.4 milliliters of peripheral blood from each donor. A J-beta primer mix and a sample-barcoded 5' primer were used in a second PCR of roughly 7 to 12 cycles. TCRdb re-called the 5' RACE reads with MiXCR, one entry per CDR3 protein. The table includes 850,000 to 1,300,000 distinct CDR3 sequences, under 45% detected once. The CDR3 runs to 13 residues. The V end lost 6 bases, the J end lost 2 bases, and 11 bases lay between the germline ends. Germline CDR1 and CDR2: MNHEY and SMNVEV (reference sequence). This record belongs to a study of blood T cells in healthy people across ages. General study points: Donor CMV status was unknown, possibly confounding expanded clonotype changes.

Specimen: blood. The gene calls are TRBV27 and TRBJ2-7, with a tentative D call TRBD1 (6 bases). The sequence came from a woman in her sixties or seventies in good health. CDR3: CASSHDRTYEQYF. CDR3 bases: TGTGCCAGCAGCCACGACAGGACCTACGAGCAGTACTTC.